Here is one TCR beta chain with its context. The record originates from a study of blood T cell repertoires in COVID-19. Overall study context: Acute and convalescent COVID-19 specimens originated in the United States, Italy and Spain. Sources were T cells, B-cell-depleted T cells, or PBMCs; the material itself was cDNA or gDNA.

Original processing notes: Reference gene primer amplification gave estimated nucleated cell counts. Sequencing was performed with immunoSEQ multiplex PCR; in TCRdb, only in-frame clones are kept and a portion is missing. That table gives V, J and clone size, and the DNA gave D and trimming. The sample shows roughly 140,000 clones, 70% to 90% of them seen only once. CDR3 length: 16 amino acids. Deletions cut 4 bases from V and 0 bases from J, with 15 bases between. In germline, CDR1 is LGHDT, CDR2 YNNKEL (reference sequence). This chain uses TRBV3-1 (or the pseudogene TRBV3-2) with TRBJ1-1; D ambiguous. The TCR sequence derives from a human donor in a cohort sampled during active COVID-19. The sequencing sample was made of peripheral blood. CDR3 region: CASSPRSLSLNTEAFF. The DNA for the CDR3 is TGTGCCAGCAGCCCCCGTTCGTTAAGCCTGAACACTGAAGCTTTCTTT.